This TCR beta chain was observed in a study of CD8+ T cells in alopecia areata. The CDR3 length is 15 residues. V was shortened by 8 bases and J by 7 bases, with 18 bases between the two germline ends. Per germline, CDR1 MNHEY and CDR2 SMNVEV (reference sequence). Once RNA had been extracted, it was reverse transcribed into cDNA to act as the sequencing template. This table comes from immunoSEQ multiplex PCR, and its TCRdb copy is limited to in-frame clones, with some not included. The sample has around 250,000 clones; roughly two thirds are singletons. The chain combines TRBV27 with TRBJ1-6, with a possible D match to TRBD1 (6 bases). The sequence was obtained from a human donor with alopecia areata. Sequenced material: CD4+ T cells sorted from blood, taken at week 0. The CDR3 bases are TGTGCCAGCGGTAATAGGGGGATTTTAAATTCACCCCTCCACTTT. Encoded protein: CASGNRGILNSPLHF.